This T cell receptor beta chain was retrieved from a study of T cell repertoires in ileal Crohn's disease (dated by TCRdb to about 2019). With respect to the entire study: The median duration of disease was approximately 8.3 years, and at the time of surgery about a third of patients were active smokers. Roughly half of the patients were given postoperative therapy, with 15 to 20 on anti-TNF agents and about a dozen on thiopurines. Surgery was performed for a complication in all patients, with stricturing disease in 61% and penetrating disease in roughly 40%. The TCR repertoire was analysed in approximately 61 patients with Crohn's disease drawn from a prospective multicentre cohort. A total of around 150 mucosal samples from around 60 patients were sequenced, with samples obtained at several locations on the surgical specimen and at postoperative endoscopy. Endoscopic postoperative recurrence was defined as a Rutgeerts score above i0. The study was conducted in parallel with a multicentre cohort built to find predictors of early endoscopic recurrence after ileocolonic resection.

Results the study describes overall, beyond this receptor: A significantly higher proportion of clonal expansions was observed in active smokers at surgery than in non-smokers (roughly 27% vs 19%, p=0.02). Endoscopic recurrence was linked to a higher percentage of high-frequency clones at surgery, and recurrence occurred in every patient whose clonality exceeded 26.8% (18/57). Mucosal CD4 and CD8 T cells were sorted and sequenced only in a subgroup of patients, the size of which was not stated. More high-frequency clones were carried by sorted CD8 T cells than by CD4 T cells, suggesting that mucosal expansions were mainly CD8.

To be eligible, patients had to be adults with ileal or ileocolonic Crohn's disease and an indication for ileocolonic resection. Whole ileal mucosal biopsies were stored frozen at -80°C before DNA extraction. A TRizol-based method was used to extract genomic DNA from the frozen whole biopsies, and the DNA was quantified with a NanoDrop 2000 spectrophotometer. For commercial TCRB immunosequencing, about 500 nanograms of biopsy DNA were submitted for each sample. CDR3 regions were amplified from genomic DNA by Adaptive Biotechnology using a two-step, amplification bias-controlled multiplex PCR. The first PCR used primers for every V and J gene segment; the second PCR added barcodes and Illumina adapters. CDR3 libraries were sequenced using an Illumina instrument. On the authors' methods: The analysis used both the pipelines supplied by the vendor and custom analysis of the raw data in R/Bioconductor with R version 3.3.0. Clonality, ranging from 0 to 1, was calculated as the inverse of the normalised Shannon entropy of all productive clones. High-frequency clones were defined as the share of the repertoire taken up by the top 100 clones, keeping only clones that passed a 95% confidence test. The Simpson index measured repertoire diversity, and the Morisita-Horn index measured overlap between samples. The clones in this table, taken by TCRdb from immuneACCESS, are in-frame only. Not every clone is retained; where verified, under half of the shortfall comes from an unresolved V gene, and the cause of the rest is unknown. The V and J calls and clone size were taken over from that table, and D and trimming were inferred from the DNA. This sample is represented by approximately 4,100 clones; just under 85% of them were singletons. The leading ten clones occupy 6% to 8% of the sample.

The germline V gene encodes CDR1 SEHNR and CDR2 FQNEAQ (reference sequence). Trimming takes 4 bases off V and 3 bases off J; junction bases not matched to a gene: 8. Including the terminal cysteine and phenylalanine, the CDR3 comprises 16 residues. Only the CDR3 portion is preserved as DNA: 48 bases, with reading frame beginning at the first base. About this clone: The antigen it recognizes is unknown. Base-call qualities are not available, and no considerably larger clone is one nucleotide away.

Recombination connected TRBV7-9 to TRBJ1-4, with TRBD1 matching 7 junction bases. The clonotype originates from an adult with Crohn's disease. The sequencing sample was made of ileal tissue. CDR3 loop: CASSSGQVLANEKLFF. The nucleotide sequence reads TGTGCCAGCAGCTCCGGACAGGTTTTAGCTAATGAAAAACTGTTTTTT. The reference TRBV7-9 and TRBJ1-4 proteins fill in what lies around the CDR3, so the full variable domain reads DTGVSQNPRHKITKRGQNVTFRCDPISEHNRLYWYRQTLGQGPEFLTYFQNEAQLEKSRLLSDRFSAERPKGSFSTLEIQRTEQGDSAMYLCASSSGQVLANEKLFFGSGTQLSVL.